Below, 27 T cell receptor beta chains from the same sample are listed, as sequenced in a study of T cells in tuberculosis. Some clones are missing from TCRdb's copy, which holds only in-frame ones; the method was immunoSEQ multiplex PCR. The sample has tens of thousands of clones, roughly 87% seen once. Time point noted: new active TB diagnosis, blood taken before or within 7 days of starting treatment. Sequences were derived from PBMCs, sampled at tuberculosis diagnosis. These receptors came from an adult with tuberculosis.

The chain combines TRBV5-1 with TRBJ2-1, with 11 positions matching TRBD2. The germline CDR1 and CDR2 sequences are SGHRS and YFSETQ. V shed 0 bases, J shed 9 bases, and the junction held 5 bases outside the gene matches. The CDR3 has 15 residues. The chain's CDR3 is CASSLELAGVTEQFF. CDR3 nucleotides: TGCGCCAGCAGCTTGGAACTAGCGGGAGTGACTGAGCAGTTCTTC.

This chain links TRBV27 with TRBJ2-3; 8 nucleotides match TRBD1. Germline values: CDR1 MNHEY, CDR2 SMNVEV (reference sequence). V gave up 5 bases and J gave up 2 bases; unmatched junction bases: 6. This CDR3 is 15 amino acids long. Here the CDR3 reads CASSPDRVVTDTQYF. CDR3 in DNA: TGTGCCAGCAGTCCGGACAGGGTGGTCACAGATACGCAGTATTTT.

The chain employs TRBV9 and TRBJ2-2, with 12 positions matching TRBD2. Germline V lookup: CDR1 SGDLS, CDR2 YYNGEE. This CDR3 is 16 amino acids long. J gave up 6 bases and V 4 bases, and 7 bases lay outside the gene matches. The CDR3 DNA reads as TGTGCCAGCAGCCCCCGACTAGCGGGAGAGGCCGGGGAGCTGTTTTTT. It codes for CASSPRLAGEAGELFF. The whole variable domain, filled in from reference TRBV9 and TRBJ2-2, reads DSGVTQTPKHLITATGQRVTLRCSPRSGDLSVYWYQQSLDQGLQFLIQYYNGEERAKGNILERFSAQQFPDLHSELNLSSLELGDSALYFCASSPRLAGEAGELFFGEGSRLTVL.

As for this clone: Other DNA variants within this sample encode the same CDR3. The chain combines TRBV30 with TRBJ1-4; D is possibly TRBD1 (5 bases). Per the germline V gene, CDR1 is GTSNPN and CDR2 is SVGIG (reference sequence). This CDR3 spans 13 amino acids. Trimming pared 1 base from V and 8 bases from J, leaving 11 bases between. CDR3 residues: CAWSGQGGEKLFF. The DNA for the CDR3 is TGTGCCTGGAGTGGCCAGGGAGGCGAAAAACTGTTTTTT.

The chain is built from TRBV4-1 and TRBJ1-2; 12 nucleotides agree with TRBD1. CDR3 size: 16 residues. CDR1 is MGHRA and CDR2 is YSYEKL in the germline V gene. J gave up 7 bases and V 1 base, and 7 bases lay outside the gene matches. CDR3 DNA: TGCGCCAGCAGCCAAGGTCCGGGACAGGGGGCCTTTGGCTACACCTTC. Protein sequence: CASSQGPGQGAFGYTF.

V usage is TRBV9 and J usage is TRBJ2-2, with D tentatively TRBD1 (5 bases). Trimming shortened V by 3 bases and J by 6 bases, and 18 bases separated the two germline ends. This CDR3 region has 16 residues. Germline CDR1 SGDLS, CDR2 YYNGEE. The CDR3 region has the DNA TGTGCCAGCAGCGGACCGCCCCCCAGGGAACCCGGGGAGCTGTTTTTT. Residues: CASSGPPPREPGELFF.

The V gene is TRBV28, the J gene TRBJ2-7; 10 bases map to TRBD1. The CDR3 has 14 residues. Germline V gene sequence: CDR1 MDHEN, CDR2 SYDVKM. Trimming at V came to 5 bases and at J to 4 bases, leaving 5 bases not matched to a gene. The CDR3 DNA reads as TGTGCCAGCAGTGGCCCGGGACAGGGGTACGAGCAGTACTTC. It yields the protein CASSGPGQGYEQYF.

This chain joins TRBV2 and TRBJ2-7; 10 bases align to TRBD1. V gave up 1 base and J gave up 4 bases; unmatched junction bases: 4. CDR3 length: 15 residues. CDR1 is SNHLY, CDR2 FYNNEI, per germline. CDR3 sequence reads: CASSEEGQGFYEQYF. CDR3 bases: TGTGCCAGCAGTGAAGAGGGACAGGGGTTTTACGAGCAGTACTTC. Filled out from reference TRBV2 and TRBJ2-7, the complete variable domain reads EPEVTQTPSHQVTQMGQEVILRCVPISNHLYFYWYRQILGQKVEFLVSFYNNEISEKSEIFDDQFSVERPDGSNFTLKIRSTKLEDSAMYFCASSEEGQGFYEQYFGPGTRLTVT.

The chain carries TRBV5-5 and TRBJ1-6, with 11 bases identical to TRBD1. The CDR3 contains 17 residues. CDR1 is SGHKS, CDR2 YYEKEE, per germline (reference sequence). Trimming at V came to 1 base and at J to 5 bases, leaving 5 bases not matched to a gene. CDR3 bases: TGTGCCAGCAGCTTGAGAGGACAGGGGGCTAATAATTCACCCCTCCACTTT. Translation: CASSLRGQGANNSPLHF.

This rearrangement joins TRBV30 to TRBJ1-4; D ambiguous. With 1 base removed from V and 0 bases from J, the gap between germline ends came to 6 bases. From germline, CDR1 is GTSNPN and CDR2 SVGIG (reference sequence). The CDR3 covers 14 residues. The CDR3 is CAWSESTTNEKLFF. The CDR3 DNA reads as TGTGCCTGGAGTGAATCCACAACTAATGAAAAACTGTTTTTT. Variable domain in full (rest from reference TRBV30 and TRBJ1-4): SQTIHQWPATLVQPVGSPLSLECTVEGTSNPNLYWYRQAAGRGLQLLFYSVGIGQISSEVPQNLSASRPQDRQFILSSKKLLLSDSGFYLCAWSESTTNEKLFFGSGTQLSVL.

CDR3 protein: CAWSQNIRTEAFF. CDR3 in DNA: TGTGCCTGGAGTCAAAACATCCGCACTGAAGCTTTCTTT. The chain combines TRBV30 with TRBJ1-1; D remains ambiguous. Germline V gene sequence: CDR1 GTSNPN, CDR2 SVGIG (reference sequence). The CDR3 consists of 13 residues. Trimming removed 2 bases at V and 4 bases at J, with 11 bases between. Looking up the rest from reference TRBV30 and TRBJ1-1 gives the full variable domain: SQTIHQWPATLVQPVGSPLSLECTVEGTSNPNLYWYRQAAGRGLQLLFYSVGIGQISSEVPQNLSASRPQDRQFILSSKKLLLSDSGFYLCAWSQNIRTEAFFGQGTRLTVV.

This clone appeared a single time. The rearrangement links TRBV5-5 to TRBJ1-5; no definite D call. This CDR3 is built from 16 residues. V lost 4 bases, J lost 3 bases, and 17 bases lay in between. Per the germline V gene, CDR1 is SGHKS and CDR2 is YYEKEE (reference sequence). The CDR3 loop reads CASSPSPQTTNQPQHF. The CDR3 nucleotides are TGTGCCAGCAGCCCCTCCCCGCAGACAACCAATCAGCCCCAGCATTTT.

This clone has only one observation. CDR3: CASSLAQGNGYGYTF. The CDR3 DNA is TGCGCCAGCAGCTTGGCACAGGGCAATGGGTATGGCTACACCTTC. The genes are TRBV5-1 and TRBJ1-2; possible D gene TRBD1, 6 bases. Germline CDR1 and CDR2: SGHRS and YFSETQ. The CDR3 is 15 amino acids. Deletions cut 0 bases from V and 5 bases from J, with 14 bases between.

The chain employs TRBV14 and TRBJ2-5; the D is unclear. CDR1 and CDR2 from the germline V gene are SGHDN and FVKESK. With 4 bases removed from V and 5 bases from J, the gap between germline ends came to 8 bases. The CDR3 consists of 12 residues. CDR3 amino acids: CASSPSEETQYF. The CDR3 nucleotides read TGTGCCAGCAGCCCTTCTGAGGAGACCCAGTACTTC.

The chain carries TRBV11-2 and TRBJ2-3; D is possibly TRBD1 (6 bases). V lost 0 bases and J 5 bases, leaving 18 bases between the germline ends. Germline V CDR1 and CDR2: SGHAT, FQNNGV. This CDR3 has 17 amino acids. The CDR3: CASSLDIRQGRKDTQYF. As DNA, the CDR3 is TGTGCCAGCAGCTTAGATATTCGGCAGGGGAGAAAAGATACGCAGTATTTT.

This chain links TRBV2 with TRBJ2-7; D ambiguous. The germline V gene has CDR1 SNHLY and CDR2 FYNNEI. V gave up 6 bases and J gave up 6 bases, with 6 bases separating them. CDR3 length: 10 residues. CDR3 bases: TGTGCCAGCAGCCGGTTCGAGCAGTACTTC. Encoded protein: CASSRFEQYF.

The V and J genes are TRBV2 and TRBJ1-2; D call uncertain. Germline V CDR1 and CDR2: SNHLY, FYNNEI. The V end was cut by 8 bases, the J end by 8 bases, with 15 bases between. The CDR3 is 12 residues long. The chain's CDR3 is CASGRRDGGYTF. The DNA for the CDR3 is TGTGCCAGCGGAAGGAGGGATGGCGGCTACACCTTC.

The V and J genes are TRBV7-2 and TRBJ2-1, with D possibly TRBD2 on 6 matching bases. Germline loops: CDR1 SGHTA, CDR2 FQGNSA. The germline V and J ends were trimmed by 1 base and 7 bases, with 14 bases remaining between them. This CDR3 is 15 amino acids long. Written as DNA, the CDR3 is TGTGCCAGCAGCTTAGACCCTGGGCGGGAAAATGAGCAGTTCTTC. It is translated as CASSLDPGRENEQFF.

CDR3 amino acids: CASSQGVARVAEAFF. CDR3 sequence (DNA): TGTGCCAGCAGCCAAGGTGTGGCCAGGGTCGCTGAAGCTTTCTTT. The chain combines TRBV4-2 with TRBJ1-1; D might be TRBD1 (5 bases). The germline gives CDR1 LGHNA, CDR2 YNFKEQ. The CDR3 consists of 15 residues. Trimming removed 1 base from V and 6 bases from J, with 15 bases in between.

The chain is built from TRBV2 and TRBJ2-5, with a possible D match to TRBD1 (5 bases). The CDR3 loop spans 13 amino acids. V was trimmed by 6 bases and J by 4 bases, leaving 12 bases between them. Germline V gives CDR1 SNHLY, CDR2 FYNNEI. The CDR3 sequence: CASRMTVGETQYF. The CDR3 bases are TGTGCCAGCAGGATGACAGTGGGAGAGACCCAGTACTTC.

The CDR3 sequence: CASSPGLAGDTDTQYF. CDR3 bases: TGTGCCAGCAGCCCGGGACTAGCGGGAGACACAGATACGCAGTATTTT. The chain recombines TRBV7-3 with TRBJ2-3; 14 nucleotides agree with TRBD2. Unmatched junction bases numbered 3, after V lost 5 bases and J lost 2 bases. Germline V gives CDR1 SGHTA, CDR2 FQGTGA. CDR3 length equals 16 residues.

The CDR3 nucleotides read TGTGCCTGCGGACAGGGCGGGCAGCCCCAGCATTTT. It is translated as CACGQGGQPQHF. The rearrangement uses TRBV30 and TRBJ1-5, with 8 nucleotides matching TRBD1. V was clipped by 6 bases and J by 7 bases; unmatched bases: 5. Germline assignment: CDR1 GTSNPN and CDR2 SVGIG (reference sequence). The CDR3 extends over 12 amino acids.

The chain joins TRBV6-1 to TRBJ2-5; possibly TRBD1 for D (6 bases). CDR1 and CDR2 (germline): MNHNS, SASEGT. Trimming removed 11 bases from V and 7 bases from J, with 20 bases in between. This CDR3 is built from 13 residues. The DNA of the CDR3 is TGTGCCGTGTCCGAGGGGGTAACCGGGACCCAGTACTTC. It codes for CAVSEGVTGTQYF.

The chain carries TRBV15 and TRBJ2-7, with D possibly being TRBD2 (6 bases). This CDR3 comprises 18 residues. Germline loops: CDR1 LNHNV, CDR2 YYDKDF (reference sequence). V gave up 0 bases and J gave up 2 bases, with 20 bases separating them. In DNA form, the CDR3 reads TGTGCCACCAGCAGAGATCCCTGGACCCGGGACTCAACCTACGAGCAGTACTTC. Its translation: CATSRDPWTRDSTYEQYF.

The genes are TRBV4-3 and TRBJ1-5; D is ambiguous. There are 13 residues in the CDR3. Germline V CDR1 and CDR2: LGHNA, YSLEER. Trimming removed 0 bases from V and 3 bases from J, with 3 bases in between. The CDR3 DNA sequence: TGCGCCAGCAGCCAAGATCTCAATCAGCCCCAGCATTTT. It specifies CASSQDLNQPQHF.

The chain employs TRBV5-1 and TRBJ2-2; 8 bases agree with TRBD1. There are 15 residues in the CDR3. From germline, CDR1 is SGHRS and CDR2 YFSETQ. After removal of 2 bases from V and 7 bases from J, the junction contained 7 bases not matched to a gene. In DNA form, the CDR3 reads TGCGCCAGCAGCTTTCTTCAGGGGGCTGGCGGGGAGCTGTTTTTT. This encodes CASSFLQGAGGELFF.

CDR3 in DNA: TGTGCCAGCAGTGCCTGGGACACTCCCTATGGCTACACCTTC. Its protein product is CASSAWDTPYGYTF. This sequence joins TRBV6-5 and TRBJ1-2, with D tentatively TRBD1 (6 bases). Germline V gives CDR1 MNHEY, CDR2 SVGAGI. The CDR3 is 14 amino acids. Trimming cost V 5 bases and J 4 bases, with 14 bases left between them.